The 23 T cell receptor beta chains in this list originate from one sample, sequenced in a study of patients and donors after allogeneic stem cell transplantation. Via MiXCR, TCRdb re-called the RT-PCR reads, giving one row per CDR3 protein. Of approximately 200,000 distinct CDR3 sequences in the sample, approximately 41% were seen once. Sequenced: blood, either unsorted or a sorted T cell fraction (not recorded which). The receptors shown here come from a human donor who was either an allogeneic HSCT recipient or a stem cell or donor lymphocyte infusion donor (not recorded which). It is not recorded whose cells these are; they may come from a transplant donor.

The V call is TRBV12-3 or TRBV12-4, the J call TRBJ1-1; no reliable D call. This CDR3 contains 13 residues. The V gene lost 7 bases and the J gene lost 0 bases, with 9 bases spanning the gap. The CDR3 reads CASNLGMNTEAFF. In nucleotides, the CDR3 is TGTGCCAGCAACCTCGGGATGAACACTGAAGCTTTCTTT.

This chain connects TRBV7-8 to TRBJ2-1; D call uncertain. This CDR3 is built from 16 residues. The germline V gene encodes CDR1 SGHVS and CDR2 FQNEAQ. V lost 1 base and J lost 0, with 10 bases in between. CDR3 DNA sequence: TGTGCCAGCAGCTTAGTCCCGGGTGGCTCCTACAATGAGCAGTTCTTC. Protein product: CASSLVPGGSYNEQFF.

The chain carries TRBV27 and TRBJ1-1, with 8 bases fitting TRBD1. CDR3 length equals 15 residues. Losses at the gene ends were 4 bases for V and 0 bases for J; bases not matched to a gene: 4. From germline, CDR1 is MNHEY and CDR2 SMNVEV (reference sequence). CDR3 sequence reads: CASSSRTGMNTEAFF. The CDR3 DNA reads as TGTGCCAGCAGTTCCCGGACAGGGATGAACACTGAAGCTTTCTTT.

Points on this clonotype: No conserved phenylalanine or tryptophan ends this CDR3, so it is likely a read error. The chain joins TRBV6-4 to TRBJ2-1; D possibly uses TRBD1 or TRBD2 (5 bases each). The CDR3 is made up of 15 amino acids. Germline V gene lookup returns CDR1 MRHNA and CDR2 SNTAGT. Trimming took off 2 bases at V and 2 bases at J, with 10 bases between the two ends. CDR3 DNA: TGTGCCAGCAGTGACGTGGGGGAAGCCTACAATGAGCAGTTCTTA. Translated, it gives CASSDVGEAYNEQFL.

This clonotype was seen a few times. This sequence joins TRBV28 and TRBJ1-1; 10 bases line up with TRBD1. V was pared by 1 base and J by 0 bases, with 5 bases of the junction left unmatched. CDR1 is MDHEN, CDR2 SYDVKM, per germline. The CDR3 runs 17 residues. The CDR3 reads CASSLSGQGPMNTEAFF. DNA for the CDR3: TGTGCCAGCAGTTTATCGGGACAGGGGCCGATGAACACTGAAGCTTTCTTT. The full variable domain, completed using reference TRBV28 and TRBJ1-1, is DVKVTQSSRYLVKRTGEKVFLECVQDMDHENMFWYRQDPGLGLRLIYFSYDVKMKEKGDIPEGYSVSREKKERFSLILESASTNQTSMYLCASSLSGQGPMNTEAFFGQGTRLTVV.

The chain has TRBV5-6 and TRBJ2-1; D remains unclear. The germline V gene encodes CDR1 SGHDT and CDR2 YYEEEE. The CDR3 is made up of 16 amino acids. With 0 bases removed from V and 1 base from J, the gap between germline ends came to 11 bases. For the CDR3, the DNA is TGTGCCAGCAGCTTGGCGAATTCGGGTTCCTACAATGAGCAGTTCTTC. Encoded protein: CASSLANSGSYNEQFF. Based on the CDR3 plus reference TRBV5-6 and TRBJ2-1, the full variable domain is DAGVTQSPTHLIKTRGQQVTLRCSPKSGHDTVSWYQQALGQGPQFIFQYYEEEERQRGNFPDRFSGHQFPNYSSELNVNALLLGDSALYLCASSLANSGSYNEQFFGPGTRLTVL.

V is TRBV12-3 or TRBV12-4 and J is TRBJ2-6, with 12 positions matching TRBD1. Trimming at V came to 4 bases and at J to 1 base, leaving 2 bases not matched to a gene. The CDR3 totals 17 residues. CDR3 protein: CASSWDRGRSGANVLTF. The CDR3 DNA follows: TGTGCCAGCAGTTGGGACAGGGGGCGGTCTGGGGCCAACGTCCTGACTTTC.

This clonotype came up a few times. This chain uses TRBV12-3 or TRBV12-4 with TRBJ1-1; tentative D call: TRBD1 (6 bases). The CDR3 contains 14 residues. Between the trimmed V and J ends, which lost 2 bases and 5 bases, there was a span of 12 bases. The CDR3 loop reads CASSLFGGRTEAFF. The DNA of the CDR3 is TGTGCCAGCAGTTTATTCGGGGGCCGGACTGAAGCTTTCTTT.

J is TRBJ2-2 and V is TRBV20-1; 13 nucleotides agree with TRBD2. Germline V lookup: CDR1 DFQATT, CDR2 SNEGSKA (reference sequence). The CDR3 is made up of 17 amino acids. J lost 6 bases, V lost 1 base, and 8 bases had no gene match. CDR3 sequence reads: CSARARGLAGASGELFF. CDR3 in DNA: TGCAGTGCTAGAGCACGAGGACTAGCGGGAGCATCCGGGGAGCTGTTTTTT.

This chain uses TRBV29-1 with TRBJ2-2, with 8 nucleotides matching TRBD1. The CDR3 contains 15 residues. Germline assignment: CDR1 SQVTM and CDR2 ANQGSEA. Unmatched junction bases numbered 6, after V lost 1 base and J lost 5 bases. The CDR3 DNA reads as TGCAGCGTTGAAGGGCAGGGGGCGCGGACCGGGGAGCTGTTTTTT. This gives the protein CSVEGQGARTGELFF.

The rearrangement links TRBV12-3 or TRBV12-4 to TRBJ2-1; 9 nucleotides agree with TRBD2. This CDR3 is 14 amino acids long. V shed 5 bases and J 8 bases; nucleotides not matched to a gene: 7. The CDR3 nucleotides are TGTGCCAGCAGTGCTAGCGGGAATCAGGATGAGCAGTTCTTC. It is translated as CASSASGNQDEQFF.

The V gene is TRBV2, the J gene TRBJ1-1; a possible D gene is TRBD1 (6 bases). CDR1 is SNHLY, CDR2 FYNNEI, per germline. This CDR3 is built from 12 residues. The germline V and J ends were trimmed by 6 bases and 11 bases, with 16 bases remaining between them. In nucleotides, the CDR3 is TGTGCCAGCAGGGAGACAGGATTGGGGGCTTTCTTT. Encoded protein: CASRETGLGAFF. Filled out from reference TRBV2 and TRBJ1-1, the complete variable domain reads EPEVTQTPSHQVTQMGQEVILRCVPISNHLYFYWYRQILGQKVEFLVSFYNNEISEKSEIFDDQFSVERPDGSNFTLKIRSTKLEDSAMYFCASRETGLGAFFGQGTRLTVV.

The chain links TRBV12-3 or TRBV12-4 to TRBJ1-2; 8 bases line up with TRBD1. V shed 4 bases, J shed 8 bases, and the junction held 9 bases outside the gene matches. The CDR3 length is 14 residues. The CDR3 protein is CASSSTGEVGGYTF. CDR3 coding DNA: TGTGCCAGCAGTTCGACAGGGGAGGTGGGAGGCTACACCTTC.

The chain recombines TRBV7-9 with TRBJ1-2, with a weak D call TRBD1 (5 bases). Germline V gene data show CDR1 as SEHNR and CDR2 as FQNEAQ (reference sequence). This CDR3 region has 15 residues. Trimming removed 5 bases at V and 6 bases at J, with 19 bases between. The CDR3 here is CASSPTSYTGDGYTF. CDR3 sequence (DNA): TGTGCCAGCAGCCCAACCTCCTATACAGGCGATGGCTACACCTTC.

This chain joins TRBV29-1 and TRBJ1-1; weak D call: TRBD1 (6 bases). The germline CDR1 and CDR2 sequences are SQVTM and ANQGSEA. This CDR3 comprises 18 residues. Trimming left V 0 bases short and J 1 base short, with 21 bases between. The DNA of the CDR3 is TGCAGCGTTGAAGAGCTGGTGGGGGGCGTGGGATGGAACACTGAAGCTTTCTTT. Translation: CSVEELVGGVGWNTEAFF.

This sequence joins TRBV27 and TRBJ1-1; 7 bases line up with TRBD1. The J segment lost 5 bases and the V segment lost 5 bases, leaving 11 bases of the junction unmatched. The CDR3 contains 15 residues. Germline V CDR1 and CDR2: MNHEY, SMNVEV (reference sequence). CDR3 bases: TGTGCCAGCAGTCCGAGACAGGGAGGAAGAACTGAAGCTTTCTTT. It encodes CASSPRQGGRTEAFF.

The gene calls are TRBV27 and TRBJ2-1, with unresolved D. This CDR3 has 15 amino acids. CDR1 and CDR2 from the germline V gene are MNHEY and SMNVEV (reference sequence). The V end was cut by 6 bases, the J end by 7 bases, with 19 bases between. The chain's CDR3 is CASRSLGPAANEQFF. CDR3 bases: TGTGCCAGCAGGTCACTTGGACCCGCCGCGAATGAGCAGTTCTTC.

The chain employs TRBV6-5 and TRBJ2-6; D unresolved. This CDR3 is 13 amino acids long. Trimming stripped 7 bases from V and 1 base from J, with 5 bases between. CDR1 MNHEY and CDR2 SVGAGI come from the germline V gene. For the CDR3, the DNA is TGTGCCAGCACTCTTTCTGGGGCCAACGTCCTGACTTTC. Its protein product is CASTLSGANVLTF.

The chain is built from TRBV5-1 and TRBJ1-6; 7 bases match TRBD1. Unmatched junction bases numbered 8, after V lost 5 bases and J lost 6 bases. The CDR3 is made up of 15 amino acids. CDR1 and CDR2 from the germline V gene are SGHRS and YFSETQ. CDR3 protein: CASRWTGQVNSPLHF. CDR3 sequence (DNA): TGCGCCAGCAGGTGGACTGGACAGGTTAATTCACCCCTCCACTTT.

The chain carries TRBV10-2 and TRBJ1-1; D is unresolved. V lost 2 bases and J lost 4, with 23 bases in between. The germline V gene has CDR1 WSHSY and CDR2 SAAADI. This CDR3 has 18 amino acids. The CDR3 nucleotides read TGCGCCAGCAGTGAGACATCTCAGGCAGCCGCCGGGTTCACTGAAGCTTTCTTT. Its protein product is CASSETSQAAAGFTEAFF.

This clonotype was detected a few times. This sequence joins TRBV2 and TRBJ1-5, with a possible D match to TRBD1 (6 bases). The CDR3 spans 15 residues. The germline V gene has CDR1 SNHLY and CDR2 FYNNEI. Between the trimmed V and J ends, which lost 6 bases and 0 bases, there was a span of 12 bases. CDR3 protein: CASRAGQNSNQPQHF. For the CDR3, the DNA is TGTGCCAGCAGAGCCGGACAGAATAGCAATCAGCCCCAGCATTTT. The full variable domain, completed using reference TRBV2 and TRBJ1-5, is EPEVTQTPSHQVTQMGQEVILRCVPISNHLYFYWYRQILGQKVEFLVSFYNNEISEKSEIFDDQFSVERPDGSNFTLKIRSTKLEDSAMYFCASRAGQNSNQPQHFGDGTRLSIL.

This clonotype was counted only a few times. Here the CDR3 reads CASSFRRGSATNEKLFF. The CDR3 nucleotides read TGTGCCAGCAGCTTTAGGAGAGGGAGCGCAACTAATGAAAAACTGTTTTTT. V is TRBV7-8 and J is TRBJ1-4; D remains ambiguous. Per the germline V gene, CDR1 is SGHVS and CDR2 is FQNEAQ. V gave up 3 bases and J gave up 0 bases, with 14 bases separating them. The CDR3 covers 17 residues.

The V call is TRBV7-9, the J call TRBJ2-1; 10 bases agree with TRBD2. The germline gives CDR1 SEHNR, CDR2 FQNEAQ (reference sequence). The CDR3 has 18 residues. The trim removed 3 bases at V and 4 bases at J, leaving 12 bases unmatched. CDR3 DNA sequence: TGTGCCAGCAGCTTCTGGCTCCGGACTAGCGGAGGTTACAATGAGCAGTTCTTC. Translation: CASSFWLRTSGGYNEQFF.